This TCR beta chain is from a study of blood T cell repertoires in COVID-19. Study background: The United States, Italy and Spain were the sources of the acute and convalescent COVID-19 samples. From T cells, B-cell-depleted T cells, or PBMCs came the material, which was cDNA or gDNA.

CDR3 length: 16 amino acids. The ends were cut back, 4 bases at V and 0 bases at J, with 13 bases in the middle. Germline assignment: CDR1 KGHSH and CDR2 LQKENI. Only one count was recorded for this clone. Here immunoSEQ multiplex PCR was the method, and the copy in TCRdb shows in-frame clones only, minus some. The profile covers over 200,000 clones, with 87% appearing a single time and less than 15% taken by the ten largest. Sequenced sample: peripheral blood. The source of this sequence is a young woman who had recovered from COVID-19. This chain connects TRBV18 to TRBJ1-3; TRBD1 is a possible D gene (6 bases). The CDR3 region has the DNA TGTGCCAGCTCACTCGGACAGCAAGTCTCTGGAAACACCATATATTTT. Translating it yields CASSLGQQVSGNTIYF.